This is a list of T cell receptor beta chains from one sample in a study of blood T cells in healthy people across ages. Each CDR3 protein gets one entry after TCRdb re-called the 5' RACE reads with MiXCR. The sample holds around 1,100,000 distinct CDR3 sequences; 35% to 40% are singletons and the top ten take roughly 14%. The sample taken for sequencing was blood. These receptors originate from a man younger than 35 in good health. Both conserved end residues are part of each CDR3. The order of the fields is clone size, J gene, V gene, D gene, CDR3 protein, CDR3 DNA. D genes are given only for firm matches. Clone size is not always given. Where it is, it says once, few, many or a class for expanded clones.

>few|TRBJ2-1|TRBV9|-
CASSVERSPYNEQFF
TGTGCCAGCAGCGTTGAGCGGTCTCCCTACAATGAGCAGTTCTTC
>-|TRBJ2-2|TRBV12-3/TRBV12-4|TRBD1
CASSPNRGQGGRNTGELFF
TGTGCCAGCAGTCCTAACCGGGGACAGGGGGGTCGCAACACCGGGGAGCTGTTTTTT
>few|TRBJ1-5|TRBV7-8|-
CASSLAGAYSNQPQHF
TGTGCCAGCAGCTTAGCGGGGGCTTATAGCAATCAGCCCCAGCATTTT
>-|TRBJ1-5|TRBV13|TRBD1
CASSFGTENQPQHF
TGTGCCAGCAGCTTTGGGACAGAGAATCAGCCCCAGCATTTT
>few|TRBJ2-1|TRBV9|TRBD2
CASSPRLAGAHYNEQFF
TGTGCCAGCAGCCCAAGACTAGCGGGGGCTCACTACAATGAGCAGTTCTTC
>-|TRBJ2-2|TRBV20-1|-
CSASRTGELFF
TGCAGTGCTAGTAGGACGGGGGAGCTGTTTTTT
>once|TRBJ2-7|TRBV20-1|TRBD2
CSARDSGEASYEQYF
TGCAGTGCTAGAGATAGCGGGGAGGCCTCCTACGAGCAGTACTTC
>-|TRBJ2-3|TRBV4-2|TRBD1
CASSQGNRGTSTDTQYF
TGTGCCAGCAGCCAAGGAAACAGGGGGACTAGCACAGATACGCAGTATTTT
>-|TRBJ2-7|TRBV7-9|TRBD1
CASSLWTGISNEQYF
TGTGCCAGCAGCCTTTGGACAGGGATATCAAATGAGCAGTACTTC
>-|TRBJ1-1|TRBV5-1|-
CASSVSGLTEAFF
TGCGCCAGCAGCGTTTCGGGTCTTACTGAAGCTTTCTTT
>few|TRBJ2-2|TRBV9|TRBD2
CASSATSAPGELFF
TGTGCCAGCAGCGCAACTAGCGCCCCCGGGGAGCTGTTTTTT
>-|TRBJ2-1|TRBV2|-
CASRVDQNNEQFF
TGTGCCAGCAGGGTCGACCAGAACAATGAGCAGTTCTTC
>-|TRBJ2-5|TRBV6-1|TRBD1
CASTELGQTQETQYF
TGTGCCAGCACCGAACTGGGACAGACTCAAGAGACCCAGTACTTC
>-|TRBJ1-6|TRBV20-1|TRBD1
CTGGQGNSPLHF
TGCACCGGGGGACAGGGGAATTCACCCCTCCACTTT
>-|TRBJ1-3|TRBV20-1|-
CSASSWKESFSGNTIYF
TGCAGTGCTAGTAGCTGGAAGGAGTCCTTCTCTGGAAACACCATATATTTT
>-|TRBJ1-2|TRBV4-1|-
CASSQDQDRIYGYTF
TGCGCCAGCAGCCAAGATCAGGACAGAATTTATGGCTACACCTTC
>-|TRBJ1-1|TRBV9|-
CASSVGMDTEAFF
TGTGCCAGCAGCGTAGGGATGGACACTGAAGCTTTCTTT
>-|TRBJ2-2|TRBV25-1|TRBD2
CASRPSGGATGELFF
TGTGCCAGCAGACCTAGCGGGGGGGCCACCGGGGAGCTGTTTTTT
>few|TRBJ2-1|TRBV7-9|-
CASSFDYTYNEQFF
TGTGCCAGCAGCTTCGACTATACCTACAATGAGCAGTTCTTC
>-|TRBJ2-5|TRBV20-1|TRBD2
CTVMGGGTYNEQYF
TGCACCGTCATGGGCGGGGGGACTTACAATGAGCAGTACTTC
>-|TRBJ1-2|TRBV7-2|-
CASSFQGGLSGGYTF
TGTGCCAGCAGCTTTCAGGGAGGACTCTCGGGTGGCTACACCTTC
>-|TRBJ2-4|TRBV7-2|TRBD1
CASSLAGTGVGSKNIQYF
TGTGCCAGCAGCTTAGCAGGGACAGGGGTCGGAAGCAAAAACATTCAGTACTTC